The 26 T cell receptor beta chains listed next were all sequenced from one sample in a study of cytomegalovirus exposure and HLA in healthy donors. The PCR used 60 Vbeta and 13 Jbeta primers. Produced via immunoSEQ multiplex PCR; TCRdb's table is partial and in-frame only. In the table there are 75,000 to 100,000 clones, under 80% of which are singletons. Sequencing was performed on PBMCs. The origin of the receptors is a male donor in good health and CMV-seronegative.

The chain combines TRBV2 with TRBJ2-1; TRBD2 agrees at 11 bases. Germline trimming cut 9 bases from V and 3 bases from J; bases unmatched to any gene: 4. Germline V lookup: CDR1 SNHLY, CDR2 FYNNEI. This CDR3 contains 14 residues. CDR3: CASGTSGDYNEQFF. CDR3 DNA: TGTGCCAGTGGGACTAGCGGCGACTACAATGAGCAGTTCTTC.

The genes are TRBV29-1 and TRBJ1-4; D not resolved. Trimming removed 7 bases from V and 2 bases from J, with 5 bases in between. Germline loops: CDR1 SQVTM, CDR2 ANQGSEA. The CDR3 is made up of 11 amino acids. CDR3 region: CSGLTNEKLFF. As DNA, the CDR3 is TGCAGCGGGCTGACTAATGAAAAACTGTTTTTT. The whole variable domain, filled in from reference TRBV29-1 and TRBJ1-4, reads SAVISQKPSRDICQRGTSLTIQCQVDSQVTMMFWYRQQPGQSLTLIATANQGSEATYESGFVIDKFPISRPNLTFSTLTVSNMSPEDSSIYLCSGLTNEKLFFGSGTQLSVL.

The chain has TRBV30 and TRBJ2-2, with 8 nucleotides matching TRBD2. This CDR3 comprises 17 residues. The V gene end was trimmed by 2 bases and the J gene end by 1 base; junction bases not matched to a gene: 9. Germline loops: CDR1 GTSNPN, CDR2 SVGIG (reference sequence). CDR3 protein: CAWSIGASGLNTGELFF. DNA of the CDR3: TGTGCCTGGAGTATTGGGGCTAGCGGGTTGAACACCGGGGAGCTGTTTTTT.

The rearrangement uses TRBV2 and TRBJ2-7, with D perhaps TRBD2 (6 bases). Trimming stripped 3 bases from V and 3 bases from J, with 18 bases between. This CDR3 is 16 amino acids long. CDR1 and CDR2 (germline): SNHLY, FYNNEI. The CDR3 DNA sequence: TGTGCCAGCAGTGAGGAGGGATTGTCCCGAATCTACGAGCAGTACTTC. This translates into CASSEEGLSRIYEQYF.

The chain combines TRBV4-1 with TRBJ1-5, with TRBD1 matching over 7 bases. J gave up 1 base and V 1 base, and 1 base lay outside the gene matches. The germline V gene has CDR1 MGHRA and CDR2 YSYEKL. The CDR3 consists of 15 residues. CDR3 bases: TGCGCCAGCAGCCAAGCAGGGGGAAGCAATCAGCCCCAGCATTTT. It codes for CASSQAGGSNQPQHF.

The chain carries TRBV7-9 and TRBJ1-2; TRBD1 matches at 8 bases. The germline gives CDR1 SEHNR, CDR2 FQNEAQ (reference sequence). Losses at the gene ends were 1 base for V and 4 bases for J; bases not matched to a gene: 11. CDR3 length equals 17 residues. The CDR3 loop reads CASSLGVLQGAGYGYTF. Written as DNA, the CDR3 is TGTGCCAGCAGCTTAGGAGTTCTGCAGGGGGCAGGCTATGGCTACACCTTC.

A few counts support this clone. The chain is built from TRBV7-2 and TRBJ2-3, with 9 bases lining up with TRBD2. The length of the CDR3 is 15 residues. The germline V gene encodes CDR1 SGHTA and CDR2 FQGNSA. V dropped 3 bases and J dropped 5; count of bases not matched to a gene: 6. The CDR3, as DNA: TGTGCCAGCAGCTTCTTGGCGGGAGGGAGAGATACGCAGTATTTT. As protein: CASSFLAGGRDTQYF.

The genes are TRBV25-1 and TRBJ1-5; 8 nucleotides line up with TRBD1. In germline, CDR1 is MGHDK, CDR2 SYGVNS. Germline trimming cut 3 bases from V and 3 bases from J; bases unmatched to any gene: 4. The CDR3 extends over 15 amino acids. The CDR3 loop reads CASSEAGGNNQPQHF. CDR3 coding DNA: TGTGCCAGCAGTGAGGCAGGGGGCAACAATCAGCCCCAGCATTTT.

The chain links TRBV19 to TRBJ1-2; the match to TRBD1 covers 9 bases. The germline CDR1 and CDR2 sequences are LNHDA and SQIVND (reference sequence). The J segment lost 6 bases and the V segment lost 4 bases, leaving 6 bases of the junction unmatched. The CDR3 covers 14 residues. CDR3 sequence reads: CASSRDRDTHGYTF. In DNA form, the CDR3 reads TGTGCCAGTAGTAGGGACAGGGACACGCATGGCTACACCTTC. The variable domain in full, completed from reference TRBV19 and TRBJ1-2, reads DGGITQSPKYLFRKEGQNVTLSCEQNLNHDAMYWYRQDPGQGLRLIYYSQIVNDFQKGDIAEGYSVSREKKESFPLTVTSAQKNPTAFYLCASSRDRDTHGYTFGSGTRLTVV.

The rearrangement links TRBV2 to TRBJ2-2; D might be TRBD1 (5 bases). The V end lost 8 bases, the J end lost 2 bases, and 12 bases lay between the germline ends. The germline V gene has CDR1 SNHLY and CDR2 FYNNEI. This CDR3 comprises 14 residues. CDR3 coding DNA: TGTGCCAGCCGGGCGACAGATAACACCGGGGAGCTGTTTTTT. Its translation: CASRATDNTGELFF.

Comments on this clone: This CDR3 is also generated by other DNA sequences in the sample. The rearrangement uses TRBV4-3 and TRBJ2-3; TRBD2 agrees at 13 bases. From germline, CDR1 is LGHNA and CDR2 YSLEER. V lost 1 base to trimming and J lost 0 bases; unmatched junction nucleotides: 4. This CDR3 has 18 residues. This CDR3 reads CASSQVGLAGPSTDTQYF. For the CDR3, the DNA is TGCGCCAGCAGCCAAGTGGGACTAGCGGGGCCTAGCACAGATACGCAGTATTTT.

This sequence joins TRBV2 and TRBJ1-4; D possibly corresponds to TRBD1 (6 bases). The CDR3 is 14 residues long. Looked up from germline, CDR1 is SNHLY and CDR2 is FYNNEI. Trimming cost V 4 bases and J 8 bases, with 14 bases left between them. CDR3 DNA sequence: TGTGCCAGCAGTGGGGACAATACTCGAGAAAAACTGTTTTTT. As protein: CASSGDNTREKLFF.

The chain joins TRBV5-1 to TRBJ2-7; maybe TRBD1 (6 bases). The CDR3 is made up of 15 amino acids. Germline V gives CDR1 SGHRS, CDR2 YFSETQ. V lost 3 bases, J lost 3 bases, and 16 bases lay in between. CDR3 sequence: CASSSGQPNYYEQYF. CDR3 in DNA: TGCGCCAGCAGCTCGGGACAACCAAATTACTACGAGCAGTACTTC.

V is TRBV9 and J is TRBJ2-1; 8 bases are a match to TRBD1. The germline gives CDR1 SGDLS, CDR2 YYNGEE. CDR3 length: 17 residues. J gave up 6 bases and V 0 bases, and 11 bases lay outside the gene matches. The CDR3 DNA reads TGTGCCAGCAGCGTAGGCACCCCCGGGACAGGTATCAATGAGCAGTTCTTC. It translates to CASSVGTPGTGINEQFF.

The chain joins TRBV20-1 to TRBJ2-1; possible D gene TRBD2, 6 bases. CDR3 length equals 11 residues. Looked up from germline, CDR1 is DFQATT and CDR2 is SNEGSKA (reference sequence). V was clipped by 7 bases and J by 5 bases, with 9 bases between them. For the CDR3, the DNA is TGCAGTGGGGGACTCCACAATGAGCAGTTCTTC. Translation: CSGGLHNEQFF.

The genes are TRBV9 and TRBJ2-7; 8 nucleotides match TRBD1. The CDR3 spans 14 residues. The trim removed 4 bases at V and 5 bases at J, leaving 8 bases unmatched. Germline values: CDR1 SGDLS, CDR2 YYNGEE. CDR3 amino acids: CASSPRTGTDEQYF. CDR3 coding DNA: TGTGCCAGCAGCCCCCGGACAGGGACGGACGAGCAGTACTTC.

The rearrangement links TRBV28 to TRBJ2-7, with D perhaps TRBD1 (6 bases). CDR3 length: 14 amino acids. Germline CDR1 MDHEN, CDR2 SYDVKM. Trimming removed 6 bases from V and 2 bases from J, with 14 bases in between. This chain's CDR3 is CASSRDRFTYEQYF. CDR3 sequence (DNA): TGTGCCAGCAGCCGCGACAGGTTTACCTACGAGCAGTACTTC.

Only one count was recorded for this clone. The genes are TRBV9 and TRBJ2-2, with TRBD1 matching 10 bases. V gave up 3 bases and J gave up 5 bases; unmatched junction bases: 4. CDR1 and CDR2 (germline): SGDLS, YYNGEE. This CDR3 has 15 amino acids. CDR3 sequence reads: CASSAGQGMTGELFF. The CDR3 region has the DNA TGTGCCAGCAGCGCGGGACAGGGGATGACCGGGGAGCTGTTTTTT.

The J gene is TRBJ2-7, the V gene TRBV19, with 9 bases identical to TRBD2. V trimming: 5 bases; J trimming: 1 base; junction bases outside the gene matches: 15. The V gene's germline CDR1 is LNHDA and CDR2 SQIVND (reference sequence). This CDR3 has 18 residues. CDR3 coding DNA: TGTGCCAGTAGTCCCCTCAACCCGACTAGCGGACATTCCTACGAGCAGTACTTC. Its protein is CASSPLNPTSGHSYEQYF.

The table lists this clone with a few counts. The DNA of the CDR3 is TGTGCCAGCAGCTTGTCCCCTAGCAATGAGCAGTTCTTC. Residues: CASSLSPSNEQFF. V usage is TRBV5-4 and J usage is TRBJ2-1, with D unclear. V lost 1 base to trimming and J lost 6 bases, with 8 bases between them. The CDR3 runs to 13 residues. The V gene's germline CDR1 is SGHNT and CDR2 YYREEE (reference sequence).

The chain carries TRBV27 and TRBJ1-1; D remains unclear. CDR1 and CDR2 from the germline V gene are MNHEY and SMNVEV (reference sequence). Trimming took 8 bases from V and 5 from J, leaving 21 bases between them. This CDR3 spans 15 amino acids. The CDR3 is CASLQPYGARTEAFF. The CDR3 nucleotides are TGTGCCAGCTTGCAACCTTACGGTGCTAGGACTGAAGCTTTCTTT.

This clone has just a few counts. The J gene is TRBJ2-2, the V gene TRBV5-1, with D perhaps TRBD2 (6 bases). Germline CDR1 is SGHRS and CDR2 is YFSETQ. The V gene lost 2 bases and the J gene lost 3 bases, with 8 bases spanning the gap. The CDR3 extends over 14 amino acids. The CDR3 DNA reads as TGCGCCAGCAGCTTCGGGGGTTACACCGGGGAGCTGTTTTTT. Translating gives CASSFGGYTGELFF. The variable domain in full, completed from reference TRBV5-1 and TRBJ2-2, reads KAGVTQTPRYLIKTRGQQVTLSCSPISGHRSVSWYQQTPGQGLQFLFEYFSETQRNKGNFPGRFSGRQFSNSRSEMNVSTLELGDSALYLCASSFGGYTGELFFGEGSRLTVL.

The chain uses TRBV19 and TRBJ1-1; D is undetermined. Trimming pared 3 bases from V and 1 base from J, leaving 6 bases between. There are 13 residues in the CDR3. The germline gives CDR1 LNHDA, CDR2 SQIVND (reference sequence). CDR3 bases: TGTGCCAGTAGTATTTTCAGGAACACTGAAGCTTTCTTT. It specifies CASSIFRNTEAFF.

A few counts support this clone. The CDR3 region is CASSYPGDRVSGYTF. As DNA, the CDR3 is TGTGCCAGCAGCTATCCGGGGGACAGGGTGTCTGGCTACACCTTC. The V call is TRBV5-6, the J call TRBJ1-2; TRBD1 aligns across 9 bases. The CDR3 consists of 15 residues. Losses at the gene ends were 3 bases for V and 7 bases for J; bases not matched to a gene: 10. Germline V gene sequence: CDR1 SGHDT, CDR2 YYEEEE.

The rearrangement uses TRBV2 and TRBJ2-1, with D tentatively TRBD2 (6 bases). CDR1 is SNHLY and CDR2 is FYNNEI in the germline V gene. The CDR3 extends over 15 amino acids. V lost 4 bases and J lost 4, with 14 bases in between. The CDR3 coding sequence is TGTGCCAGCAGTGGGTTGGGCGGGAAGTACAATGAGCAGTTCTTC. Amino acids: CASSGLGGKYNEQFF.

The V call is TRBV27, the J call TRBJ2-7, with 7 bases matching TRBD1. CDR3 length: 14 residues. The germline CDR1 and CDR2 sequences are MNHEY and SMNVEV (reference sequence). J was trimmed by 2 bases and V by 5 bases; bases with no gene match: 6. The CDR3: CASSKSGTAYEQYF. The CDR3 coding sequence is TGTGCCAGCAGTAAGTCCGGGACAGCCTACGAGCAGTACTTC.